The present T cell receptor beta chain was sequenced within a study of blood T cell repertoires in COVID-19. Overall study context: Sites in the United States, Italy and Spain provided acute and convalescent COVID-19 samples. Sources were T cells, B-cell-depleted T cells, or PBMCs; the material itself was cDNA or gDNA.

V shed 3 bases, J shed 0 bases, and the junction held 5 bases outside the gene matches. CDR3 length: 15 residues. Per germline, CDR1 SQVTM and CDR2 ANQGSEA. In the original analysis: Estimates of nucleated cell counts were drawn from the amplification of reference gene primers. The protocol was immunoSEQ multiplex PCR, while the TCRdb copy is restricted to in-frame clones and leaves out a portion. The V and J calls and the clone size are those of that table, but D and trimming were determined from the DNA. The sample has about 220,000 clones, approximately 81% seen once; the top ten hold about 3.6%. The sequencing input was peripheral blood. The clonotype was recovered from a woman aged 80 or over with acute or convalescent COVID-19. This chain links TRBV29-1 with TRBJ2-1; 7 bases match TRBD1. The CDR3 DNA reads as TGCAGCGTTGATAGGGGGACAGCCTCCTACAATGAGCAGTTCTTC. Its translation is CSVDRGTASYNEQFF.